This T cell receptor beta chain was identified during a study of blood T cell repertoires in COVID-19. Study details: T cells, B-cell-depleted T cells, or PBMCs provided the cDNA or gDNA that served as material.

Germline assignment: CDR1 WSHSY and CDR2 SAAADI. The length of the CDR3 is 13 residues. Trimming removed 6 bases at V and 9 bases at J, with 12 bases between. Sequenced by immunoSEQ multiplex PCR; TCRdb stores in-frame clones only, minus some. The sample yields some 180,000 clones, approximately 80% seen once. In this sample, this clone turned up a few times. This TCR was sampled from a woman between 35 and 50 years old with COVID-19, enrolled during active disease. Input material: peripheral blood. J is TRBJ1-6 and V is TRBV10-2; no definite D call. The CDR3 sequence: CASSSRGGSPLHF. CDR3 coding DNA: TGCGCCAGCAGCTCTCGAGGTGGTTCACCCCTCCACTTT.